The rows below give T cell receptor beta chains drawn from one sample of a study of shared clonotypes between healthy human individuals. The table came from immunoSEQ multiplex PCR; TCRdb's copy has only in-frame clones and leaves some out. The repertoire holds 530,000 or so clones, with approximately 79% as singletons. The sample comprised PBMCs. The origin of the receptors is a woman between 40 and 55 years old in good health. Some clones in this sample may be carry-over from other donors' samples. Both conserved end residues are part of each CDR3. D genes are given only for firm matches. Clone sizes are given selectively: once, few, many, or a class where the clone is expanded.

CDR3 protein: CASSPGQANLNYEQYF; CDR3 DNA: TGCGCCAGCAGCCCCGGACAGGCCAACCTAAACTACGAGCAGTACTTC; V gene: TRBV5-1; J gene: TRBJ2-7; D gene: TRBD1; clone size: NA
CDR3 protein: CASSEGRSYEQYF; CDR3 DNA: TGTGCCAGCAGTGAGGGACGGAGCTACGAGCAGTACTTC; V gene: TRBV6-1; J gene: TRBJ2-7; D gene: NA; clone size: NA
CDR3 protein: CAISARLAGEEAQETQYF; CDR3 DNA: TGTGCCATCAGTGCGAGACTAGCGGGAGAGGAGGCCCAAGAGACCCAGTACTTC; V gene: TRBV10-3; J gene: TRBJ2-5; D gene: TRBD2; clone size: once
CDR3 protein: CASGGRDLNTGELFF; CDR3 DNA: TGTGCCAGTGGGGGCAGGGACCTGAACACCGGGGAGCTGTTTTTT; V gene: TRBV6-1; J gene: TRBJ2-2; D gene: NA; clone size: few
CDR3 protein: CAWSLAATGEQYF; CDR3 DNA: TGTGCCTGGAGTTTGGCAGCGACAGGCGAGCAGTACTTC; V gene: TRBV30; J gene: TRBJ2-7; D gene: NA; clone size: few
CDR3 protein: CASSALAGTYNEQFF; CDR3 DNA: TGCGCCAGCAGTGCACTAGCGGGTACCTACAATGAGCAGTTCTTC; V gene: TRBV10-2; J gene: TRBJ2-1; D gene: TRBD2; clone size: NA
CDR3 protein: CASSKTIPGTEAFF; CDR3 DNA: TGTGCCAGCAGTAAGACTATACCAGGCACTGAAGCTTTCTTT; V gene: TRBV6-5; J gene: TRBJ1-1; D gene: NA; clone size: NA
CDR3 protein: CASSPRLAGGTQYF; CDR3 DNA: TGTGCCAGCAGCCCCAGACTAGCGGGAGGTACGCAGTATTTT; V gene: TRBV7-2; J gene: TRBJ2-3; D gene: TRBD2; clone size: NA
CDR3 protein: CASSRGTSYNEQFF; CDR3 DNA: TGTGCCAGTAGTAGGGGGACATCGTACAATGAGCAGTTCTTC; V gene: TRBV19; J gene: TRBJ2-1; D gene: NA; clone size: NA
CDR3 protein: CASSAQGTGTQYF; CDR3 DNA: TGTGCCAGCAGCGCCCAGGGTACGGGGACCCAGTACTTC; V gene: TRBV7-3; J gene: TRBJ2-5; D gene: NA; clone size: NA
CDR3 protein: CASSGQGPHTFYEQYF; CDR3 DNA: TGTGCCAGCAGCGGACAGGGGCCCCACACTTTCTACGAGCAGTACTTC; V gene: TRBV21-1; J gene: TRBJ2-7; D gene: NA; clone size: NA
CDR3 protein: CASRIAGARTGELFF; CDR3 DNA: TGTGCCAGCCGAATAGCGGGAGCGCGGACCGGGGAGCTGTTTTTT; V gene: TRBV2; J gene: TRBJ2-2; D gene: TRBD2; clone size: NA
CDR3 protein: CASSLGTAASYEQYF; CDR3 DNA: TGTGCCAGCAGCCTCGGGACGGCAGCCTCCTACGAGCAGTACTTC; V gene: TRBV5-5; J gene: TRBJ2-7; D gene: NA; clone size: few
CDR3 protein: CASTPFSGMTDTQYF; CDR3 DNA: TGTGCCAGCACCCCGTTTAGCGGGATGACGGATACGCAGTATTTT; V gene: TRBV6-6; J gene: TRBJ2-3; D gene: TRBD2; clone size: NA
CDR3 protein: CASSQVGVTRSYEQYF; CDR3 DNA: TGTGCCAGCAGCCAAGTGGGGGTGACGCGCTCCTACGAGCAGTACTTC; V gene: TRBV4-2; J gene: TRBJ2-7; D gene: NA; clone size: few
CDR3 protein: CASSFGQGLYEQYF; CDR3 DNA: TGTGCCAGCAGCTTTGGACAGGGTCTCTACGAGCAGTACTTC; V gene: TRBV11-2; J gene: TRBJ2-7; D gene: TRBD1; clone size: NA
CDR3 protein: CASSQEARAPYGYTF; CDR3 DNA: TGCGCCAGCAGCCAAGAGGCGCGCGCCCCTTATGGCTACACCTTC; V gene: TRBV4-3; J gene: TRBJ1-2; D gene: NA; clone size: few
CDR3 protein: CASSQAGGRSEQYF; CDR3 DNA: TGTGCCAGCAGTCAAGCGGGAGGGCGAAGCGAGCAGTACTTC; V gene: TRBV6-1; J gene: TRBJ2-7; D gene: TRBD2; clone size: NA
CDR3 protein: CAWRGLSSYNSPLHF; CDR3 DNA: TGTGCCTGGAGGGGACTGAGCTCCTATAATTCACCCCTCCACTTT; V gene: TRBV30; J gene: TRBJ1-6; D gene: NA; clone size: NA
CDR3 protein: CATQAGSTDTQYF; CDR3 DNA: TGTGCCACCCAAGCGGGAAGCACAGATACGCAGTATTTT; V gene: TRBV10-3; J gene: TRBJ2-3; D gene: TRBD2; clone size: NA
CDR3 protein: CASSTGRINEQFF; CDR3 DNA: TGTGCCAGCAGCACTGGACGAATCAATGAGCAGTTCTTC; V gene: TRBV11-2; J gene: TRBJ2-1; D gene: NA; clone size: NA